This TCR beta chain derives from a study of blood T cell repertoires in COVID-19. Study background: Sites across the United States, Italy and Spain contributed samples from acute and convalescent COVID-19. PBMCs, B-cell-depleted T cells, or T cells were the source of the cDNA or gDNA that made up the material.

In the original workflow: Using reference gene primer amplification, nucleated cell counts were estimated. Measured with immunoSEQ multiplex PCR; TCRdb has only the in-frame clones, and not every one. V, J and clone size are taken as reported in that table, and D and trimming were inferred from the DNA itself. There are about 140,000 clones in the sample; more than 60% occur only once, and around 9.5% lies in the top ten. Trimming at V came to 3 bases and at J to 10 bases, leaving 6 bases not matched to a gene. The length of the CDR3 is 15 residues. Per the germline V gene, CDR1 is MNHEY and CDR2 is SVGEGT.

The sequence came from a woman between 50 and 59 years old with active or convalescent COVID-19. V usage is TRBV6-2 or TRBV6-3 and J usage is TRBJ1-6, with 10 nucleotides matching TRBD1. The sequenced sample was peripheral blood. The CDR3 loop reads CASSYRGDRGSPLHF. In DNA, the CDR3 is TGTGCCAGCAGTTATAGAGGGGACAGGGGATCACCCCTCCACTTT.